One sample yielded the 6 T cell receptor beta chains listed below, sequenced in a study of beta chain features in type 1 diabetes. Study findings and constraints: TCRB CDR3s were moderately but significantly shorter in Type 1 diabetes patients in all four CD4+ subsets.

What these receptors recognize is not known. Expressed TCRB transcripts got sequenced, as all isolated RNA was reverse transcribed. TCRdb keeps only in-frame clones here, not all; method: immunoSEQ multiplex PCR. Altogether over 120,000 clones are present, approximately 13% being singletons, with the ten largest covering approximately 1.3%. The specimen was central memory CD4+ T cells from blood. All receptors come from a man between 18 and 35 years old with type 1 diabetes.

The J gene is TRBJ1-6, the V gene TRBV30, with TRBD1 matching 8 bases. The CDR3 extends over 14 amino acids. Germline lookup yields CDR1 GTSNPN and CDR2 SVGIG (reference sequence). V was clipped by 1 base and J by 4 bases; unmatched bases: 0. The CDR3 loop is CAWSGTGYNSPLHF. CDR3 nucleotides: TGTGCCTGGAGTGGGACAGGGTATAATTCACCCCTCCACTTT.

This sequence joins TRBV18 and TRBJ1-2, with unresolved D. The CDR3 covers 12 residues. Trimming took off 4 bases at V and 3 bases at J, with 6 bases between the two ends. Germline-derived CDR1 and CDR2 are KGHSH and LQKENI. The CDR3 protein is CASSQSDYGYTF. CDR3 bases: TGTGCCAGCTCACAGTCGGACTATGGCTACACCTTC.

V and J are TRBV13 and TRBJ2-7; 8 bases line up with TRBD2. The CDR3 contains 14 residues. The germline V gene has CDR1 PRHDT and CDR2 FYEKMQ (reference sequence). J gave up 2 bases and V 6 bases, and 6 bases lay outside the gene matches. The CDR3, as DNA: TGTGCCAGCAGGGCCGCGGGAGGAACCTACGAGCAGTACTTC. Amino acid sequence: CASRAAGGTYEQYF.

The gene calls are TRBV9 and TRBJ1-1, with a tentative D call TRBD1 (5 bases). Germline CDR1 reads SGDLS; CDR2 reads YYNGEE. The CDR3 sequence is 14 residues long. Trimming took off 1 base at V and 2 bases at J, with 9 bases between the two ends. CDR3 sequence: CASSVIQGNTEAFF. CDR3 sequence (DNA): TGTGCCAGCAGCGTAATCCAGGGAAACACTGAAGCTTTCTTT.

V and J are TRBV7-6 and TRBJ1-6, with 7 positions matching TRBD1. The CDR3 spans 15 residues. With 2 bases clipped from V and 7 bases from J, the junction kept 5 bases outside the gene matches. The germline V gene encodes CDR1 SGHVS and CDR2 FNYEAQ. The chain's CDR3 is CASSLTQGNNSPLHF. In DNA form, the CDR3 reads TGTGCCAGCAGCTTAACACAGGGGAACAATTCACCCCTCCACTTT.

This clone has just a few counts. The rearrangement links TRBV18 to TRBJ1-2, with D hard to call. Trimming shortened V by 1 base and J by 0 bases, and 9 bases separated the two germline ends. The CDR3 has 15 amino acids. CDR1 is KGHSH, CDR2 LQKENI, per germline. In DNA, the CDR3 is TGTGCCAGCTCACCACTCCAGGATTCTAACTATGGCTACACCTTC. Amino acids: CASSPLQDSNYGYTF. Variable domain in full (rest from reference TRBV18 and TRBJ1-2): NAGVMQNPRHLVRRRGQEARLRCSPMKGHSHVYWYRQLPEEGLKFMVYLQKENIIDESGMPKERFSAEFPKEGPSILRIQQVVRGDSAAYFCASSPLQDSNYGYTFGSGTRLTVV.